This is a list of T cell receptor beta chains from one sample in a study of T cells in Graves' hyperthyroidism and ophthalmopathy. One entry per CDR3 protein results from TCRdb running MiXCR on the multiplex PCR reads. The table has 400,000 to 600,000 distinct CDR3 sequences, around 21% seen once. Sequenced material: blood. The origin of the receptors is a man aged 18 to 29 with Graves' hyperthyroidism. Both conserved end residues are part of each CDR3. The D gene is left open where the match is weak. Where a row states a size, it is once, few, many or the class of an expanded clone; other rows omit it.

>TRBV29-1|.|TRBJ2-5|14|few
CSVEMGWGQETQYF
TGCAGCGTTGAAATGGGGTGGGGTCAAGAGACCCAGTACTTC
>TRBV5-1|TRBD1|TRBJ2-7|14|many
CASSYGTDIYEQYF
TGCGCCAGCAGCTACGGGACAGATATCTACGAGCAGTACTTC
>TRBV2|.|TRBJ1-2|13|many
CASSAPGYYGYTF
TGTGCCAGCAGTGCCCCAGGGTACTATGGCTACACCTTC
>TRBV2|TRBD2|TRBJ2-5|14|many
CASRASGGKETQYF
TGTGCCAGCAGGGCTAGCGGGGGGAAAGAGACCCAGTACTTC
>TRBV12-3/TRBV12-4|TRBD1|TRBJ2-2|14|.
CASSRQGAGGELFF
TGTGCCAGCAGTCGACAGGGGGCGGGCGGGGAGCTGTTTTTT
>TRBV5-1|.|TRBJ1-1|13|many
CASSWDLNTEAFF
TGCGCCAGCAGCTGGGACCTGAACACTGAAGCTTTCTTT
>TRBV5-1|TRBD1|TRBJ2-7|14|many
CASSPPTGEHEQYF
TGCGCCAGCAGCCCCCCGACAGGGGAGCACGAGCAGTACTTC
>TRBV12-3/TRBV12-4|TRBD1|TRBJ2-4|14|.
CASSQQRTGAREYF
TGTGCCAGCAGTCAACAGAGGACAGGGGCCCGGGAGTACTTC
>TRBV6-2/TRBV6-3|.|TRBJ1-5|15|many
CASKGPGDNNQPQHF
TGTGCCAGCAAGGGGCCCGGGGACAACAATCAGCCCCAGCATTTT
>TRBV6-1|TRBD1|TRBJ1-2|15|.
CASSLGQGIFYGYTF
TGTGCCAGCAGTCTAGGACAGGGGATCTTCTATGGCTACACCTTC
>TRBV20-1|.|TRBJ2-5|14|.
CSARGNSHQETQYF
TGCAGTGCTAGAGGTAACAGCCATCAAGAGACCCAGTACTTC
>TRBV5-1|.|TRBJ1-2|14|.
CASSLGGDYYGYTF
TGCGCCAGCAGCTTAGGGGGGGACTACTATGGCTACACCTTC
>TRBV6-5|TRBD1|TRBJ2-2|16|.
CASSYKGQINTGELFF
TGTGCCAGCAGTTACAAGGGACAGATTAACACCGGGGAGCTGTTTTTT
>TRBV19|TRBD2|TRBJ2-7|14|.
CASTGLAGPYEQYF
TGTGCCAGCACGGGGCTAGCGGGACCCTACGAGCAGTACTTC
>TRBV28|TRBD1|TRBJ1-2|15|many
CASSVPGQGSYGYTF
TGTGCCAGCAGTGTCCCCGGACAGGGATCCTATGGCTACACCTTC
>TRBV6-1|.|TRBJ1-1|14|many
CASSVKGGVTEAFF
TGTGCCAGCAGTGTCAAGGGAGGAGTCACTGAAGCTTTCTTT
>TRBV7-2|.|TRBJ1-3|15|few
CASSPEGGAGNTIYF
TGTGCCAGCAGCCCCGAAGGGGGTGCGGGAAACACCATATATTTT
>TRBV12-3/TRBV12-4|.|TRBJ1-5|15|many
CASSLRNDANQPQHF
TGTGCCAGCAGTTTAAGGAACGACGCTAATCAGCCCCAGCATTTT
>TRBV11-2|TRBD2|TRBJ2-7|15|many
CASSLDSSGVREQYF
TGTGCCAGCAGCTTAGATTCCAGCGGGGTCAGAGAGCAGTACTTC
>TRBV20-1|.|TRBJ2-7|13|many
CSARGFSSYEQYF
TGCAGTGCAAGAGGGTTCAGCTCCTACGAGCAGTACTTC
>TRBV12-5|.|TRBJ2-7|13|many
CASALWGVSEQYF
TGTGCTAGTGCCCTCTGGGGGGTGAGCGAGCAGTACTTC
>TRBV27|TRBD1|TRBJ1-6|16|few
CASSLSYTGANSPLHF
TGTGCCAGCAGTTTATCGTATACAGGGGCCAATTCACCCCTCCACTTT
>TRBV3-1|.|TRBJ2-2|14|.
CASSEKGISGELFF
TGTGCCAGCAGCGAAAAGGGGATTTCCGGGGAGCTGTTTTTT
>TRBV18|TRBD2|TRBJ2-7|16|few
CASSPRVAGGSYEQYF
TGTGCCAGCTCACCACGGGTAGCGGGCGGCTCCTACGAGCAGTACTTC
>TRBV11-2|.|TRBJ2-7|14|.
CASSFGAGSYEQYF
TGTGCCAGCAGCTTTGGGGCAGGTTCCTACGAGCAGTACTTC
>TRBV15|.|TRBJ1-1|16|many
CATSREGGEGNTEAFF
TGTGCCACCAGCAGAGAAGGGGGTGAAGGTAACACTGAAGCTTTCTTT
>TRBV30|.|TRBJ1-5|16|many
CAWSPVGHNSNQPQHF
TGTGCCTGGAGCCCCGTCGGACATAATAGCAATCAGCCCCAGCATTTT
>TRBV5-6|.|TRBJ2-5|13|few
CASSLERKETQYF
TGTGCCAGCAGCTTGGAGCGGAAAGAGACCCAGTACTTC
>TRBV7-2|TRBD1|TRBJ1-5|18|.
CASSLSGQGDFGDSPQHF
TGTGCCAGCAGCCTATCGGGACAGGGAGATTTCGGGGATTCGCCCCAGCATTTT
>TRBV10-3|TRBD1|TRBJ2-2|14|.
CAISGTGETGELFF
TGTGCCATCAGTGGGACAGGAGAAACCGGGGAGCTGTTTTTT
>TRBV30|TRBD1|TRBJ1-2|14|many
CAWSVVGRGYGYTF
TGTGCCTGGAGTGTCGTTGGCAGGGGGTATGGCTACACCTTC
>TRBV7-2|TRBD2|TRBJ2-7|13|many
CASRTSGGNEQYF
TGTGCCAGCAGGACTAGCGGGGGGAACGAGCAGTACTTC
>TRBV6-2/TRBV6-3|.|TRBJ1-1|12|many
CASSYLREFAFF
TGTGCCAGCAGTTACCTCCGAGAGTTTGCTTTCTTT
>TRBV12-3/TRBV12-4|TRBD1|TRBJ2-7|15|many
CASSYRDSNSYEQYF
TGTGCCAGCAGTTACCGGGACAGCAACTCCTACGAGCAGTACTTC
>TRBV19|.|TRBJ2-5|16|.
CASSPDRKGSTETQYF
TGTGCCAGTAGCCCAGACCGCAAGGGAAGTACAGAGACCCAGTACTTC
>TRBV2|TRBD2|TRBJ2-7|16|.
CASSVSTSGRYYEQYF
TGTGCCAGCAGTGTCTCCACTAGCGGGAGATACTACGAGCAGTACTTC
>TRBV2|TRBD1|TRBJ1-1|15|many
CASSEWGQGSTEAFF
TGTGCCAGCAGTGAATGGGGACAGGGTTCCACTGAAGCTTTCTTT